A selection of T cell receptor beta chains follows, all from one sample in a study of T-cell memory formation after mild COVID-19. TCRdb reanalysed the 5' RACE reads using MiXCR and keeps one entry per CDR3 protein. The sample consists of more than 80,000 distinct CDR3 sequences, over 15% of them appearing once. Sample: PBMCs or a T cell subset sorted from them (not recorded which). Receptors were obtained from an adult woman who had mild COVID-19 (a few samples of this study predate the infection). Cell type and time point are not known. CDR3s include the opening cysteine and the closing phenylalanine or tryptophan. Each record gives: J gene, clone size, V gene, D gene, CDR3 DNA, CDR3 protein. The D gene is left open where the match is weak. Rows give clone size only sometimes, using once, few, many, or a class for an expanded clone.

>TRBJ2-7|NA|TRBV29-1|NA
TGCAGCGTAATAGCGGCCACCTACGAGCAGTACTTC
CSVIAATYEQYF
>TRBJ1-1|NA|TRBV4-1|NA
TGCGCCAGCAGCCAAGGACGGGGGAACACTGAAGCTTTCTTT
CASSQGRGNTEAFF
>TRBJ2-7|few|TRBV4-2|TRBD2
TGTGCCAGCAGCCAAGAGGGCCTAGCGGGAGGAGAGCAGTACTTC
CASSQEGLAGGEQYF
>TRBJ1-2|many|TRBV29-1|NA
TGCAGCGTTGAACTCCCAGAACCTTATGGCTACACCTTC
CSVELPEPYGYTF
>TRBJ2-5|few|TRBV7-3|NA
TGTGCCAGCAGCGAGTGGGGGAGCGTCCAAGAGACCCAGTACTTC
CASSEWGSVQETQYF
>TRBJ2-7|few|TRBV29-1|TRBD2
TGCAGCGTTGTATCGGGGGGGACCTACGAGCAGTACTTC
CSVVSGGTYEQYF
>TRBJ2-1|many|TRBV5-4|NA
TGTGCCAGCAGCTTTCGCAACGAAGGACACAATGAGCAGTTCTTC
CASSFRNEGHNEQFF
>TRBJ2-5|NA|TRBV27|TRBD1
TGTGCCAGCAGTATTTCCCGGACAGGGCAAGAGACCCAGTACTTC
CASSISRTGQETQYF
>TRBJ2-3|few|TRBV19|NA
TGTGCCAGTAGTATGGCGGTTAGCACAGATACGCAGTATTTT
CASSMAVSTDTQYF
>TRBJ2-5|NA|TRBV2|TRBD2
TGTGCCATAACCGGGACTAGCGGGAAACCCCAAGAGACCCAGTACTTC
CAITGTSGKPQETQYF
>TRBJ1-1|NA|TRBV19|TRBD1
TGTGCCAGTAGCGCCGGGACAGGGAGAACTGAAGCTTTCTTT
CASSAGTGRTEAFF
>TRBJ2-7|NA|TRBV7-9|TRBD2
TGTGCCAGTGTGCGGGAGGGCTTCGACGAGCAGTACTTC
CASVREGFDEQYF
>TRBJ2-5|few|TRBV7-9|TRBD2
TGTGCCAGCAGCTTAGCGACTAGCGGCCAAGAGACCCAGTACTTC
CASSLATSGQETQYF
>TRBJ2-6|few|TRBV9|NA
TGTGCCAGCAGCGTAGCTGGCGGCTCTGGGGCCAACGTCCTGACTTTC
CASSVAGGSGANVLTF
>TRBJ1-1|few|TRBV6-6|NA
TGTGCCAGCAGTTACTCGACAGATATGAACACTGAAGCTTTCTTT
CASSYSTDMNTEAFF
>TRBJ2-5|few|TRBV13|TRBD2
TGTGCCAGCAGCGGGACGCGGGGGACTCAAGAGACCCAGTACTTC
CASSGTRGTQETQYF
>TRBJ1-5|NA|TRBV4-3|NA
TGCGCCAGCAGCCGCTCCAGATGGGCCAGTCAGCCCCAGCATTTT
CASSRSRWASQPQHF
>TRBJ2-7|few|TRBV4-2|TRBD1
TGTGCCAGCAGCCAAGTTGGCGACAGGGTGAAATTGGACTACGAGCAGTACTTC
CASSQVGDRVKLDYEQYF
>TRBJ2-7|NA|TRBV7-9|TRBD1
TGTGCCAGCAGGGACAGGGCCTCCTACGAGCAGTACTTC
CASRDRASYEQYF
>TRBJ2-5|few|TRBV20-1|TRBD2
TGCAGTGCAATAGGACTAGCGGGACAAGAGACCCAGTACTTC
CSAIGLAGQETQYF
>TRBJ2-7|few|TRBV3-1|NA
TGTGCCAGCAGCCAAAACGTCTACGAGCAGTACTTC
CASSQNVYEQYF
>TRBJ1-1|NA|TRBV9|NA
TGTGCCAGCAGCCCAGACCTCCGGGACACTGAAGCTTTCTTT
CASSPDLRDTEAFF
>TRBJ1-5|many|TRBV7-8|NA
TGTGCCAGCAGCTTAGAGGAGGGGTCCTATGGCAATCAGCCCCAGCATTTT
CASSLEEGSYGNQPQHF
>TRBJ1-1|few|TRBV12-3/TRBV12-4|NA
TGTGCCAGCATTGACGTCCCTGAAGCTTTCTTT
CASIDVPEAFF